This TCR beta chain was retrieved from a study of blood T cell repertoires in COVID-19. Study context: Whether acute or convalescent, the COVID-19 samples came from the United States, Italy and Spain. The analysed material was cDNA or gDNA that came from T cells, B-cell-depleted T cells, or PBMCs.

A remark on this clone: This same CDR3 is encoded by further DNA sequences in the sample.

Original data processing: Reference gene primer amplification gave estimated nucleated cell counts. The method was immunoSEQ multiplex PCR; TCRdb's version includes in-frame clones alone and lacks a portion of them. V and J calls and clone size are given by that table; D and trimming were obtained from the DNA. The sample records some 250,000 clones, around 88% being singletons. The sample comprised peripheral blood. The clonotype comes from a man older than 75 with acute or convalescent COVID-19.

The CDR3 DNA is TGTGCCAGCAGCCACTTAGCGGGGTACGAGCAGTACTTC. Protein product: CASSHLAGYEQYF. V is TRBV3-1 (or the pseudogene TRBV3-2) and J is TRBJ2-7, with 8 bases fitting TRBD2. The CDR3 covers 13 residues. Trimming removed 3 bases from V and 4 bases from J; junction bases left unmatched: 2. From germline, CDR1 is LGHDT and CDR2 YNNKEL (reference sequence).